Listed here are 28 T cell receptor beta chains from one sample, sequenced in a study of blood T cell repertoires in COVID-19. Here immunoSEQ multiplex PCR was the method, and the copy in TCRdb shows in-frame clones only, minus some. Counted here are 350,000 or so clones, 89% occurring once; the ten biggest clones make up around 4%. The sequenced sample consisted of peripheral blood. These TCRs come from a woman aged 60-75 years with COVID-19, enrolled during active disease.

Here the CDR3 reads CASRQDSYEQYF. The CDR3 bases are TGCGCCAGCAGGCAGGACTCCTACGAGCAGTACTTC. The chain has TRBV5-1 and TRBJ2-7; D gene uncertain. The V gene's germline CDR1 is SGHRS and CDR2 YFSETQ. Between the trimmed V and J ends, which lost 5 bases and 0 bases, there was a span of 6 bases. The CDR3 totals 12 residues.

This clone showed up many times. The rearrangement joins TRBV12-3 or TRBV12-4 to TRBJ1-2; D is unresolved. V shed 3 bases and J shed 4 bases, with 9 bases lying between them. The CDR3 consists of 13 residues. Here the CDR3 DNA reads TGTGCCAGCAGTTTGGGCAGTACCTATGGCTACACCTTC. Translated, it gives CASSLGSTYGYTF.

This clone was seen just once. The rearrangement uses TRBV5-4 and TRBJ2-3; 8 bases are a match to TRBD1. This CDR3 contains 15 residues. From germline, CDR1 is SGHNT and CDR2 YYREEE (reference sequence). Unmatched junction bases numbered 5, after V lost 4 bases and J lost 1 base. The CDR3 reads CASSVGQAGTDTQYF. The CDR3 DNA reads as TGTGCCAGCAGCGTGGGACAGGCTGGCACAGATACGCAGTATTTT.

This clone was counted a single time. The J gene is TRBJ1-5, the V gene TRBV5-1, with D unresolved. Germline assignment: CDR1 SGHRS and CDR2 YFSETQ. The CDR3 spans 12 residues. V was clipped by 9 bases and J by 3 bases, with 10 bases between them. The DNA of the CDR3 is TGCGCCACCCCCGGAGACAATCAGCCCCAGCATTTT. Amino acid sequence: CATPGDNQPQHF.

The chain has TRBV7-8 and TRBJ1-4; D gene ambiguous. Per the germline V gene, CDR1 is SGHVS and CDR2 is FQNEAQ. The CDR3 has 13 residues. V lost 5 bases and J lost 7, with 11 bases in between. The CDR3 DNA follows: TGTGCCAGCAGCCGGGGTGGGAGTGAAAAACTGTTTTTT. Protein sequence: CASSRGGSEKLFF.

V gene TRBV30 combines with J gene TRBJ1-4; D unresolved. V gave up 4 bases and J gave up 7 bases, with 16 bases separating them. Germline CDR1 is GTSNPN and CDR2 is SVGIG (reference sequence). The CDR3 is 14 amino acids. CDR3 sequence (DNA): TGTGCCTGGAAAGAGGATTCCCGCGTTGAAAAACTGTTTTTT. Protein product: CAWKEDSRVEKLFF.

The chain recombines TRBV28 with TRBJ1-6; D is undetermined. The CDR3 is made up of 12 amino acids. V dropped 6 bases and J dropped 7 bases, with 7 bases sitting between them. CDR1 is MDHEN and CDR2 is SYDVKM in the germline V gene. CDR3 residues: CASRPVNSPLHF. CDR3 sequence (DNA): TGTGCCAGCAGGCCGGTGAATTCACCCCTCCACTTT.

In its sample, this clone was seen many times. V is TRBV28 and J is TRBJ1-4; D is unresolved. This CDR3 comprises 15 residues. V was trimmed by 7 bases and J by 4 bases, leaving 16 bases between them. Germline lookup yields CDR1 MDHEN and CDR2 SYDVKM. For the CDR3, the DNA is TGTGCCAGCACCCCTGGTGCAGACTTTAATGAAAAACTGTTTTTT. Its translation is CASTPGADFNEKLFF.

This clone was counted once. The V and J genes are TRBV25-1 and TRBJ1-6; tentative D call: TRBD1 (6 bases). This CDR3 is 15 amino acids long. The V gene's germline CDR1 is MGHDK and CDR2 SYGVNS. Between the trimmed V and J ends, which lost 3 bases and 2 bases, there was a span of 8 bases. Here the CDR3 DNA reads TGTGCCAGCAGTGACAGGGGTGCCTATAATTCACCCCTCCACTTT. Its protein product is CASSDRGAYNSPLHF. The full variable domain, with the rest looked up from reference TRBV25-1 and TRBJ1-6, is EADIYQTPRYLVIGTGKKITLECSQTMGHDKMYWYQQDPGMELHLIHYSYGVNSTEKGDLSSESTVSRIRTEHFPLTLESARPSHTSQYLCASSDRGAYNSPLHFGNGTRLTVT.

The chain links TRBV25-1 to TRBJ1-1; D might be TRBD1 (5 bases). The CDR3 length is 15 residues. Germline values: CDR1 MGHDK, CDR2 SYGVNS. V lost 5 bases and J lost 1, with 14 bases in between. CDR3 sequence (DNA): TGTGCCAGCAGTTCCAGGGCGCGTCCGAACACTGAAGCTTTCTTT. This translates into CASSSRARPNTEAFF.

V usage is TRBV2 and J usage is TRBJ1-2; no reliable D call. There are 15 residues in the CDR3. Germline V gene lookup returns CDR1 SNHLY and CDR2 FYNNEI. Trimming took 6 bases from V and 4 from J, leaving 18 bases between them. In nucleotides, the CDR3 is TGTGCCAGCAGCCCCTCGAGTCCGAGAGGCTATGGCTACACCTTC. This gives the protein CASSPSSPRGYGYTF.

This chain uses TRBV18 with TRBJ1-5; 11 bases line up with TRBD1. V gave up 4 bases and J gave up 1 base; unmatched junction bases: 15. The CDR3 is 20 amino acids. From germline, CDR1 is KGHSH and CDR2 LQKENI. In DNA form, the CDR3 reads TGTGCCAGCTCACGAGTTGGGACAGGGGGATCAGGAGTAAGCAATCAGCCCCAGCATTTT. It codes for CASSRVGTGGSGVSNQPQHF.

This clone was observed a single time. V usage is TRBV6-6 and J usage is TRBJ1-2, with D possibly being TRBD1 (5 bases). This CDR3 has 13 amino acids. Germline V CDR1 and CDR2: MNHNY, SVGAGI (reference sequence). V was cut by 2 bases and J by 12 bases, with 16 bases left in between. The CDR3 region is CASSYEWGVRDTF. CDR3 in DNA: TGTGCCAGCAGTTACGAGTGGGGGGTGAGGGACACCTTC.

CDR3 DNA sequence: TGTGCCAGCAGCTTAGATGGGGCCTGGGGAGGCTACACCTTC. Its translation: CASSLDGAWGGYTF. The chain couples TRBV11-2 to TRBJ1-2; tentatively, D is TRBD1 (5 bases). With 0 bases removed from V and 8 bases from J, the gap between germline ends came to 13 bases. CDR3 size: 14 residues. Germline V CDR1 and CDR2: SGHAT, FQNNGV.

This clone was observed once. The V and J genes are TRBV28 and TRBJ1-2; D unresolved. This CDR3 spans 12 amino acids. Trimming cost V 10 bases and J 3 bases, with 12 bases left between them. Germline V gene data show CDR1 as MDHEN and CDR2 as SYDVKM. CDR3 coding DNA: TGTGCCACTCAACAGCTGTACTATGGCTACACCTTC. Translation gives CATQQLYYGYTF.

The chain has TRBV7-9 and TRBJ1-1; the D gene is possibly TRBD1 (5 bases). This CDR3 is 14 amino acids long. Germline V gene sequence: CDR1 SEHNR, CDR2 FQNEAQ (reference sequence). The V gene lost 0 bases and the J gene lost 4 bases, with 9 bases spanning the gap. CDR3 in DNA: TGTGCCAGCAGCTTAGCGGGGGGGAGCACTGAAGCTTTCTTT. Translation gives CASSLAGGSTEAFF.

About this clone itself: Other DNA sequences within the sample encode an identical CDR3. This sequence joins TRBV6-5 and TRBJ1-1; the D gene is possibly TRBD1 (6 bases). The CDR3 spans 14 residues. Germline loops: CDR1 MNHEY, CDR2 SVGAGI. V was cut by 2 bases and J by 0 bases, with 7 bases left in between. The DNA of the CDR3 is TGTGCCAGCAGTTACGGACAGTTGAACACTGAAGCTTTCTTT. Protein: CASSYGQLNTEAFF.

In its sample, this clone was seen once. The chain couples TRBV12-5 to TRBJ2-2; D perhaps matches TRBD2 (5 bases). The CDR3 is 14 amino acids. The V end lost 10 bases, the J end lost 7 bases, and 19 bases lay between the germline ends. The germline V gene has CDR1 LGHNT and CDR2 FRNRAP. CDR3 sequence (DNA): TGTGCTAAAAACCGTCGGGGATCTGGCGGGGAGCTGTTTTTT. This sequence encodes CAKNRRGSGGELFF.

This clone has a single count. The chain joins TRBV28 to TRBJ2-2, with D possibly being TRBD1 (6 bases). V was clipped by 7 bases and J by 2 bases, with 11 bases between them. The V gene's germline CDR1 is MDHEN and CDR2 SYDVKM. There are 14 residues in the CDR3. As DNA, the CDR3 is TGTGCCAGCATAAGGGGGATTAACACCGGGGAGCTGTTTTTT. Translating gives CASIRGINTGELFF.

This chain uses TRBV7-6 with TRBJ1-3, with D possibly TRBD1 on 6 matching bases. The germline V and J ends were trimmed by 5 bases and 0 bases, with 14 bases remaining between them. The length of the CDR3 is 16 residues. Per germline, CDR1 SGHVS and CDR2 FNYEAQ. DNA of the CDR3: TGTGCCAGCAGCCCACAGGGCCTTAGCTCTGGAAACACCATATATTTT. Translation gives CASSPQGLSSGNTIYF.

The chain uses TRBV10-2 and TRBJ2-5; 7 positions match TRBD1. The length of the CDR3 is 15 residues. The V segment lost 3 bases and the J segment 2 bases; nucleotides outside the gene matches: 6. Germline V lookup: CDR1 WSHSY, CDR2 SAAADI. This CDR3 is CASSDRGQIQETQYF. The CDR3 DNA reads as TGCGCCAGCAGTGATAGGGGACAGATTCAAGAGACCCAGTACTTC.

Note on this clone: The sample has other DNA sequences that encode this CDR3 too. V and J are TRBV5-1 and TRBJ1-2; D is uncertain. The germline V and J ends were trimmed by 0 bases and 8 bases, with 8 bases remaining between them. Germline CDR1 is SGHRS and CDR2 is YFSETQ. This CDR3 is built from 12 residues. The CDR3 nucleotides read TGCGCCAGCAGCTTGGATGTCGAGGGCTACACCTTC. It codes for CASSLDVEGYTF. Supplemented by reference TRBV5-1 and TRBJ1-2, the full variable domain reads KAGVTQTPRYLIKTRGQQVTLSCSPISGHRSVSWYQQTPGQGLQFLFEYFSETQRNKGNFPGRFSGRQFSNSRSEMNVSTLELGDSALYLCASSLDVEGYTFGSGTRLTVV.

The CDR3 sequence: CATSRDPDNSPLHF. The CDR3 DNA reads TGTGCCACCAGCAGAGATCCGGATAATTCACCCCTCCACTTT. The V gene is TRBV15, the J gene TRBJ1-6; no clear D. The CDR3 has 14 residues. Looked up from germline, CDR1 is LNHNV and CDR2 is YYDKDF (reference sequence). The germline V and J ends were trimmed by 0 bases and 5 bases, with 5 bases remaining between them.

The chain recombines TRBV6-5 with TRBJ1-4, with TRBD1 identical over 7 bases. CDR1 is MNHEY, CDR2 SVGAGI, per germline. This CDR3 has 15 residues. The junction had 7 bases not matched to a gene; V was cut back by 6 bases and J by 3 bases. CDR3 in DNA: TGTGCCAGCAGGGGAGACAGGGCGGCTAATGAAAAACTGTTTTTT. Its protein product is CASRGDRAANEKLFF.

This sequence joins TRBV6-5 and TRBJ1-2, with 8 bases matching TRBD1. Trimming removed 7 bases from V and 4 bases from J; junction bases left unmatched: 5. Germline V gene sequence: CDR1 MNHEY, CDR2 SVGAGI. The CDR3 spans 13 residues. The CDR3 spells CASKDREIYGYTF. The DNA for the CDR3 is TGTGCCAGCAAGGACAGGGAAATCTATGGCTACACCTTC.

The rearrangement links TRBV4-1 to TRBJ2-7, with TRBD2 as a possible D gene (7 bases). There are 16 residues in the CDR3. The V and J ends lost 5 bases and 2 bases respectively, with 19 bases between them. Germline V gene data show CDR1 as MGHRA and CDR2 as YSYEKL. In DNA form, the CDR3 reads TGCGCCAGCAGCAAATCATTTAAGGGGGGGACCTACGAGCAGTACTTC. Amino acids: CASSKSFKGGTYEQYF.

The J gene is TRBJ1-1, the V gene TRBV13; TRBD1 agrees at 9 bases. After removal of 6 bases from V and 5 bases from J, the junction contained 7 bases not matched to a gene. CDR1 is PRHDT and CDR2 is FYEKMQ in the germline V gene (reference sequence). This CDR3 region has 14 residues. For the CDR3, the DNA is TGTGCCAGCAGGCTACAGGGGGCGCGGACTGAAGCTTTCTTT. Translation: CASRLQGARTEAFF.

The rearrangement joins TRBV5-1 to TRBJ2-1; 9 nucleotides agree with TRBD1. From germline, CDR1 is SGHRS and CDR2 YFSETQ. CDR3 length equals 16 residues. Unmatched junction bases numbered 13, after V lost 5 bases and J lost 7 bases. The CDR3 nucleotides read TGCGCCAGCAGTTTTGGGGGACAGGGCCCCTCAAATGAGCAGTTCTTC. This sequence encodes CASSFGGQGPSNEQFF. The whole variable domain, filled in from reference TRBV5-1 and TRBJ2-1, reads KAGVTQTPRYLIKTRGQQVTLSCSPISGHRSVSWYQQTPGQGLQFLFEYFSETQRNKGNFPGRFSGRQFSNSRSEMNVSTLELGDSALYLCASSFGGQGPSNEQFFGPGTRLTVL.